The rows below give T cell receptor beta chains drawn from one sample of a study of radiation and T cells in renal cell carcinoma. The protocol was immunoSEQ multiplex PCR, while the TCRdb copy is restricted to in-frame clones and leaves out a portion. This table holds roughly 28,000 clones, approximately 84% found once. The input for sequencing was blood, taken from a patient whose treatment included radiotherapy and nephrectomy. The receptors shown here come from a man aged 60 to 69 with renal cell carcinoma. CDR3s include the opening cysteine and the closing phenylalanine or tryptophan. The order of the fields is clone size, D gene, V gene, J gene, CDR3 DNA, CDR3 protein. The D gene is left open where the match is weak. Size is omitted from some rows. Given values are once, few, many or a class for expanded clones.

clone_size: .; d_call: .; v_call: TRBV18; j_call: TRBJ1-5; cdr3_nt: TGTGCCAGCTCACCTACAGGGTCACTTCAGCCCCAGCATTTT; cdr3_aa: CASSPTGSLQPQHF
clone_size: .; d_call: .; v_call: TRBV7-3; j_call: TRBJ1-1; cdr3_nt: TGTGCCAGCAGCTTAACAGGTTCAGACACTGAAGCTTTCTTT; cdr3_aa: CASSLTGSDTEAFF
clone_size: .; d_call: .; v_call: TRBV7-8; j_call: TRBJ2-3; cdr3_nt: TGTGCCAGCAGCCCTAGACCAAACACAGATACGCAGTATTTT; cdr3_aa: CASSPRPNTDTQYF
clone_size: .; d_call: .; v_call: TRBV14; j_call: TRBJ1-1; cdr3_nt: TGTGCCAGCAGCGTAGGATTCCGGACTGAAGCTTTCTTT; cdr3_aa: CASSVGFRTEAFF
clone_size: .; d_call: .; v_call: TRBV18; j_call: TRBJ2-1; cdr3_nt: TGTGCCAGCTCACCTTGGGGCAATGAGCAGTTCTTC; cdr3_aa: CASSPWGNEQFF
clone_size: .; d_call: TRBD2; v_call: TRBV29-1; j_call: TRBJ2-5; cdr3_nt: TGCAGCGTTGAAGATATTGTAGCGGGGCCCCAAGAGACCCAGTACTTC; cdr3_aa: CSVEDIVAGPQETQYF
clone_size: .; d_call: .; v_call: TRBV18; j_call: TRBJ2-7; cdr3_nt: TGTGCCAGCTCACGGGGGATCACCCAGGGGGGAAACTACGAGCAGTACTTC; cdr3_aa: CASSRGITQGGNYEQYF
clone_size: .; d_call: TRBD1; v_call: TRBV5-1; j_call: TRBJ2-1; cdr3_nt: TGCGCCAGCAGCCCCAGGACAGGCGCTCGGAACAATGAGCAGTTCTTC; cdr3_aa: CASSPRTGARNNEQFF
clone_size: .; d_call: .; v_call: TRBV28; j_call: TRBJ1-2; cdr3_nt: TGTGCCAGCAGTCTGGGGGCGCTTTTAGGCTACACCTTC; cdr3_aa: CASSLGALLGYTF
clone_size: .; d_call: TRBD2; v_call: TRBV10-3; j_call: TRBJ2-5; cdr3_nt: TGTGCCATCAGTGTCCGACTAGCGGGGATGGAGACCCAGTACTTC; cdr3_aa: CAISVRLAGMETQYF
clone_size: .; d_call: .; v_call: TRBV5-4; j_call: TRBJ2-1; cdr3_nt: TGTGCCAGCAGCTCTACAGGGCTGGGGCAGTTCTTC; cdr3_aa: CASSSTGLGQFF
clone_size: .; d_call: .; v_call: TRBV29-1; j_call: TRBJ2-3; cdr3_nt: TGCAGCGTTAAACTAGCCGGAGATACGCAGTATTTT; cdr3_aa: CSVKLAGDTQYF
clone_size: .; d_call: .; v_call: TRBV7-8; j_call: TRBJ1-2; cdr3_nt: TGTGCCAGCAGCTTCCCGACGGGGAACTATGGCTACACCTTC; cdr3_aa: CASSFPTGNYGYTF
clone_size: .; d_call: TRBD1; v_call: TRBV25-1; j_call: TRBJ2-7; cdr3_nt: TGTGCCAGCAGGGGACAGGGCAAGACTGGCGAGCAGTACTTC; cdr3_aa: CASRGQGKTGEQYF
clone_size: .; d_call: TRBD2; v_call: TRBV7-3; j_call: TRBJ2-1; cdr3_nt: TGTGCCAGCAGCACCTCGACTAGCGGGAGGAGCAATGAGCAGTTCTTC; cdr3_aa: CASSTSTSGRSNEQFF
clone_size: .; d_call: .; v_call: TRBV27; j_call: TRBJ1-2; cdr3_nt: TGTGCCAGCAGCCCTAGGGGGGGTAACTATGGCTACACCTTC; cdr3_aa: CASSPRGGNYGYTF
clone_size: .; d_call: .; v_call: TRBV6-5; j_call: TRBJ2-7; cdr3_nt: TGTGCCAGCAGTAACTCCTACGAGCAGTACTTC; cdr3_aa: CASSNSYEQYF
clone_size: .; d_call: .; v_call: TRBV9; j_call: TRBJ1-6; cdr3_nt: TGTGCCAGCAGCGCGGAGGGGAGTTATAATTCACCCCTCCACTTT; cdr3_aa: CASSAEGSYNSPLHF
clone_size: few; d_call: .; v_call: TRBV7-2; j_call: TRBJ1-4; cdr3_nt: TGTGCCAGCAGCCTCGGACAGACTACTAATGAAAAACTGTTTTTT; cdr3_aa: CASSLGQTTNEKLFF
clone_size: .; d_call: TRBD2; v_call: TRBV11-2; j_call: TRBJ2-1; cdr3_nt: TGTGCCAGCAGCTTAGGATACCTAGCGGGACGTGAGCAGTTCTTC; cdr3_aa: CASSLGYLAGREQFF
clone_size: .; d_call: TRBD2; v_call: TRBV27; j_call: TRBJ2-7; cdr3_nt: TGTGCCAGCAGGGGACTAGCGGGAGCCTACGAGCAGTACTTC; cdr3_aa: CASRGLAGAYEQYF